This is a list of T cell receptor beta chains from one sample in a study of human T cells and chemical hapten exposure. TCRdb re-called the RACE reads through MiXCR, storing one row per CDR3 protein. The table has 120,000 or so distinct CDR3 sequences, about 14% seen once. This sample comprised whole blood, obtained in connection with sensitization to the hapten diphenylcyclopropenone (DPC). Source of these receptors: a young woman with alopecia areata. Some clones in this sample may be carry-over from other donors' samples. The CDR3 runs from the conserved cysteine through the conserved F or W. Each record gives: V gene, J gene, clone size, D gene, CDR3 DNA, CDR3 protein. A D gene is named only where the DNA matches it firmly. Size values are once, few and many counts, or a class for expanded clones, and some rows have none.

>TRBV20-1|TRBJ1-5|.|.
TGCAGTGCTAGCCAGGGTAATCAGCCCCAGCATTTT
CSASQGNQPQHF
>TRBV6-2/TRBV6-3|TRBJ2-3|many|.
TGTGCCAGCAGTTACTCCCTACCCACAGATACGCAGTATTTT
CASSYSLPTDTQYF
>TRBV13|TRBJ1-2|.|.
TGTGCCAGCAGCCCAGACACCCAACGAGACTATGGCTACACCTTC
CASSPDTQRDYGYTF
>TRBV10-3|TRBJ2-3|.|.
TGTGCCATCAGTGAGCTGGCAGGGGGCACAGATACGCAGTATTTT
CAISELAGGTDTQYF
>TRBV6-2/TRBV6-3|TRBJ2-4|.|.
TGTGCCAGCAGTTACGGTGGTCAGCTCCTGATGTACTTC
CASSYGGQLLMYF
>TRBV6-5|TRBJ1-1|many|TRBD1
TGTGCCAGCAGTTACCCAATACAGGGGATCACTGAAGCTTTCTTT
CASSYPIQGITEAFF
>TRBV5-1|TRBJ2-1|.|.
TGCGCCAGCAGCTATAGTAGAGGCCTTGGGAATGAGCAGTTCTTC
CASSYSRGLGNEQFF
>TRBV7-2|TRBJ2-5|.|TRBD1
TGTGCCAGCAGCTTGACAGGGGGCCGACAAGAGACCCAGTACTTC
CASSLTGGRQETQYF
>TRBV20-1|TRBJ2-3|few|TRBD1
TGCAGTGCACCGGACAGGTCTCCAGATACGCAGTATTTT
CSAPDRSPDTQYF
>TRBV28|TRBJ2-3|.|.
TGTGCCAGCAGTTTCGTGGACAGTGAAACAGATACGCAGTATTTT
CASSFVDSETDTQYF
>TRBV3-1|TRBJ2-1|few|TRBD2
TGTGCCAGCAGCCAGGTAGGGACTAGCGGCTACAATGAGCAGTTCTTC
CASSQVGTSGYNEQFF
>TRBV12-3/TRBV12-4|TRBJ2-1|few|.
TGTGCCAGCAGTTTTGTCGGGGGAGAGCAGTTCTTC
CASSFVGGEQFF
>TRBV7-8|TRBJ2-3|few|.
TGTGCCAGCAGCTCGAGGTTACTCACAGATACGCAGTATTTT
CASSSRLLTDTQYF
>TRBV25-1|TRBJ2-6|few|.
TGTGCCAGCAGTGCCCTCTCTGGGGCCAACGTCCTGACTTTC
CASSALSGANVLTF